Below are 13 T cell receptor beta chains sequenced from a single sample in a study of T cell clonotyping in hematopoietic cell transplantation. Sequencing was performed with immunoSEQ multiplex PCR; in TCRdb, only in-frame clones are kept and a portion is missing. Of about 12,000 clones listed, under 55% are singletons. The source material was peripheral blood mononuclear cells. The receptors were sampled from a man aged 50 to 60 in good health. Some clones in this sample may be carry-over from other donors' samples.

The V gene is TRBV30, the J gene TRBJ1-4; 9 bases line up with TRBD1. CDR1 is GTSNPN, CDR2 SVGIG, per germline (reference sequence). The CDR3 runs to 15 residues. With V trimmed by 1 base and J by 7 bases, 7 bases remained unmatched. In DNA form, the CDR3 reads TGTGCCTGGAGTGGATGGACAGGGGAAGGTGAAAAACTGTTTTTT. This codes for CAWSGWTGEGEKLFF.

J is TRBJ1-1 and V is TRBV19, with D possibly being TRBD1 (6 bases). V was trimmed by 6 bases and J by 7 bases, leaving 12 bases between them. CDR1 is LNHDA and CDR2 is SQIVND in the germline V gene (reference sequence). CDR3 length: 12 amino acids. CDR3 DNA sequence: TGTGCCAGTAGCCAACAGGGAATTGAAGCTTTCTTT. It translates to CASSQQGIEAFF.

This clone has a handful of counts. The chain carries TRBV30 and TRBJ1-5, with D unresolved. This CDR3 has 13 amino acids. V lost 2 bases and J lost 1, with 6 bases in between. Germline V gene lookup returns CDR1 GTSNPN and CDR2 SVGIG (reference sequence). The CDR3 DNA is TGTGCCTGGAGTTTAGGGAGCAATCAGCCCCAGCATTTT. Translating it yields CAWSLGSNQPQHF.

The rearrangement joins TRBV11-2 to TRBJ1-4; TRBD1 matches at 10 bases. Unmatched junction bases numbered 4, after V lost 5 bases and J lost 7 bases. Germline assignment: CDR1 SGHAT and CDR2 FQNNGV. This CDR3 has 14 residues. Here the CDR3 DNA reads TGTGCCAGCAGCCTCGGGACAGGGGCTGAAAAACTGTTTTTT. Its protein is CASSLGTGAEKLFF.

In DNA form, the CDR3 reads TGCGCCAGCAGCCAACGGGGAGGGGAAACAGATACGCAGTATTTT. It is translated as CASSQRGGETDTQYF. The chain couples TRBV4-1 to TRBJ2-3; 7 bases map to TRBD2. Germline loops: CDR1 MGHRA, CDR2 YSYEKL. This CDR3 comprises 15 residues. The junction had 5 bases not matched to a gene; V was cut back by 2 bases and J by 3 bases.

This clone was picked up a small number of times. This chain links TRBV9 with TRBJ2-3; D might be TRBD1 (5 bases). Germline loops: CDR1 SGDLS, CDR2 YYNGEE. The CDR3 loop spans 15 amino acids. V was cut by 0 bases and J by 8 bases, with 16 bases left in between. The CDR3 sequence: CASSVEWPVRGTQYF. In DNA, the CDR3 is TGTGCCAGCAGCGTAGAATGGCCGGTAAGGGGTACGCAGTATTTT.

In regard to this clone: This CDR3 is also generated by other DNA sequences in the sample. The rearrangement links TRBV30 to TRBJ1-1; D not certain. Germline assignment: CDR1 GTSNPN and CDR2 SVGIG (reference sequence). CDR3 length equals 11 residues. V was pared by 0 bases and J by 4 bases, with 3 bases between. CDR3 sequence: CAWSVGTEAFF. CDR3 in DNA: TGTGCCTGGAGTGTGGGCACTGAAGCTTTCTTT. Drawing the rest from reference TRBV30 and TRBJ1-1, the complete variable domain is SQTIHQWPATLVQPVGSPLSLECTVEGTSNPNLYWYRQAAGRGLQLLFYSVGIGQISSEVPQNLSASRPQDRQFILSSKKLLLSDSGFYLCAWSVGTEAFFGQGTRLTVV.

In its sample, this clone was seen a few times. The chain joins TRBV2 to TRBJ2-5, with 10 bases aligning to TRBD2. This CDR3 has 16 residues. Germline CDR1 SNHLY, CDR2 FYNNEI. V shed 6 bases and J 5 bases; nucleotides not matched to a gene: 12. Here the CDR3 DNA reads TGTGCCAGCAGCGCTACCCGACTAGCGGGTTCGGAGACCCAGTACTTC. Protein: CASSATRLAGSETQYF.

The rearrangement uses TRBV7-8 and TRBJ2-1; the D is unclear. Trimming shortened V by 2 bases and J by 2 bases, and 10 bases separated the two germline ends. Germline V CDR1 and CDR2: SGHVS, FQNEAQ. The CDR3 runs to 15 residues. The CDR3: CASSLKLEPYNEQFF. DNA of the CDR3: TGTGCCAGCAGCTTAAAGCTAGAACCCTACAATGAGCAGTTCTTC.

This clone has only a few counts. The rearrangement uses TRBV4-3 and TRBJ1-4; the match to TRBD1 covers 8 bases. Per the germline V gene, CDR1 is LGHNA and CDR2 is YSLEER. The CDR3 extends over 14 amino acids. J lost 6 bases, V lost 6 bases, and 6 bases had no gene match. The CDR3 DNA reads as TGCGCCAGCAGTGAACAGGGGGTTGATGAAAAACTGTTTTTT. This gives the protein CASSEQGVDEKLFF.

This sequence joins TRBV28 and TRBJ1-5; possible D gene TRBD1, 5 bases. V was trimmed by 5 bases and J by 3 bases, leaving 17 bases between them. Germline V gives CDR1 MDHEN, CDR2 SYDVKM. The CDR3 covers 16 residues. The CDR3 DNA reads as TGTGCCAGCAGTCGTACGAGGGGCGCAAACAATCAGCCCCAGCATTTT. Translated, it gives CASSRTRGANNQPQHF.

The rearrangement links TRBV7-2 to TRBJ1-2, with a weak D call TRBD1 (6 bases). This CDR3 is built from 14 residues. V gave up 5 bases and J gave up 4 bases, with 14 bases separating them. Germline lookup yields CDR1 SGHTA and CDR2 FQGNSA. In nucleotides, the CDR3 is TGTGCCAGCAGCGAAAAAGGGACAACCTATGGCTACACCTTC. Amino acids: CASSEKGTTYGYTF.

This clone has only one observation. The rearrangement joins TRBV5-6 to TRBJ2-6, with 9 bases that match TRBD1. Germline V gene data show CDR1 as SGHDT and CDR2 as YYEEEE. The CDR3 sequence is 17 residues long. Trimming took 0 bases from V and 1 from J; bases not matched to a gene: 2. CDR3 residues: CASSLGQGVSGANVLTF. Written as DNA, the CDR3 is TGTGCCAGCAGCTTGGGACAGGGGGTTTCTGGGGCCAACGTCCTGACTTTC.